A single TCR beta chain is shown here with its context. PCR amplification relied on 60 Vbeta primers (plus 13 Jbeta primers). Sequenced by immunoSEQ multiplex PCR; TCRdb stores in-frame clones only, minus some. The table lists approximately 150,000 clones, 82% of them singletons. This entry comes from a study of cytomegalovirus exposure and HLA in healthy donors. The germline V and J ends were trimmed by 4 bases and 9 bases, with 13 bases remaining between them. This CDR3 has 13 residues. The germline gives CDR1 MNHEY, CDR2 SMNVEV (reference sequence). V gene TRBV27 combines with J gene TRBJ1-5, with D uncertain. Sequenced input: PBMCs. The receptor was isolated from a woman aged 40-49 years in good health and CMV-seronegative. The CDR3 DNA follows: TGTGCCAGCAGTTGGAGGGTCAACGGGCCCCAGCATTTT. Its translation is CASSWRVNGPQHF.